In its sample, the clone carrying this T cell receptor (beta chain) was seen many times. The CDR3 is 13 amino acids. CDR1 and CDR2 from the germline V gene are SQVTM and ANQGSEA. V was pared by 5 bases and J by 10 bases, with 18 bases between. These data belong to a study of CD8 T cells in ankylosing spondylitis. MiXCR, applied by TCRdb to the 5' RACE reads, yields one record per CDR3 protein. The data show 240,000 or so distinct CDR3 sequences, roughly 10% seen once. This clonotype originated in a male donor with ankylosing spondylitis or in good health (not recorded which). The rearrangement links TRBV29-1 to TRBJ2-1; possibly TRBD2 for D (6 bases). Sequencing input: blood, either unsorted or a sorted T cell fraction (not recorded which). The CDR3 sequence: CSVWRAVRREQFF. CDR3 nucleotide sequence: TGCAGCGTTTGGAGGGCGGTGAGGAGAGAGCAGTTCTTC.